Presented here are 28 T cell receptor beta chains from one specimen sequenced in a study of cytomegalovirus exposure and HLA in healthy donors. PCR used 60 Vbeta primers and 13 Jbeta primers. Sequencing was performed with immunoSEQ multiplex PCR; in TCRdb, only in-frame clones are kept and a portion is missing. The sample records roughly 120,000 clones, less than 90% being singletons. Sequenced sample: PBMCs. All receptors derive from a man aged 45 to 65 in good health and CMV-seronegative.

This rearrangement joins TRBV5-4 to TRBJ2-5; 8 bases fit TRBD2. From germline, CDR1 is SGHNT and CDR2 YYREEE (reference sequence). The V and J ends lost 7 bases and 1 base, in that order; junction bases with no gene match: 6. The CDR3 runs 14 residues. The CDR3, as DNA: TGTGCCAGCCAATCGGGAGGGGCCCAAGAGACCCAGTACTTC. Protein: CASQSGGAQETQYF.

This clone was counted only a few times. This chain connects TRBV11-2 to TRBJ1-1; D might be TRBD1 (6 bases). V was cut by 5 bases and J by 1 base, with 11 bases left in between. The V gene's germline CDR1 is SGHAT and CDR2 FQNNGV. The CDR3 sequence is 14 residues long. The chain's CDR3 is CASSIKTGNTEAFF. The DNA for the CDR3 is TGTGCCAGCAGCATAAAGACAGGGAACACTGAAGCTTTCTTT.

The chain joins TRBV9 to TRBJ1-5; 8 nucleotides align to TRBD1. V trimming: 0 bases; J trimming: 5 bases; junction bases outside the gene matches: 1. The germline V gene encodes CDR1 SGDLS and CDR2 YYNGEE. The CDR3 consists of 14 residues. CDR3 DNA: TGTGCCAGCAGCGTAGGGACAGGGTATCAGCCCCAGCATTTT. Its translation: CASSVGTGYQPQHF. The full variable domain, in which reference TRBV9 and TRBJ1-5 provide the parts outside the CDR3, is DSGVTQTPKHLITATGQRVTLRCSPRSGDLSVYWYQQSLDQGLQFLIQYYNGEERAKGNILERFSAQQFPDLHSELNLSSLELGDSALYFCASSVGTGYQPQHFGDGTRLSIL.

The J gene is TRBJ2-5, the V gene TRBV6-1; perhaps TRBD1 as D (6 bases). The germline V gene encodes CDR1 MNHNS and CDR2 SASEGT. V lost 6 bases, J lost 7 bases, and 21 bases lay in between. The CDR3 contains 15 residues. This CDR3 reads CASRSRQAGPRTQYF. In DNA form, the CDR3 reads TGTGCCAGCAGATCGAGACAGGCTGGCCCCAGGACCCAGTACTTC.

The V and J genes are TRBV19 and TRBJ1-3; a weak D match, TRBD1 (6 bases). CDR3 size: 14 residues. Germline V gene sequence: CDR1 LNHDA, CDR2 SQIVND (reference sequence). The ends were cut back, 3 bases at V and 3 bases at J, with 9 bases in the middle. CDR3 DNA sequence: TGTGCCAGTAGTATCGCAGGGGTTGGAAACACCATATATTTT. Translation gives CASSIAGVGNTIYF.

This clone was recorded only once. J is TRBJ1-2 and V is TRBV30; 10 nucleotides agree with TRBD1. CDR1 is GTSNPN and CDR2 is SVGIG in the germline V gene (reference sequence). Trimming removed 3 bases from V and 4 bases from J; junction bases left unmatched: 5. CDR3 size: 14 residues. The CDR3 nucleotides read TGTGCCTGGAGCGAGGGACAGGGGATCTATGGCTACACCTTC. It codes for CAWSEGQGIYGYTF.

CDR3 sequence: CASSLDYGTDTQYF. The CDR3 DNA follows: TGTGCCAGCAGCTTAGACTACGGCACAGATACGCAGTATTTT. J is TRBJ2-3 and V is TRBV7-8; D remains unclear. Germline CDR1 SGHVS, CDR2 FQNEAQ. The CDR3 covers 14 residues. V was trimmed by 1 base and J by 1 base, leaving 6 bases between them.

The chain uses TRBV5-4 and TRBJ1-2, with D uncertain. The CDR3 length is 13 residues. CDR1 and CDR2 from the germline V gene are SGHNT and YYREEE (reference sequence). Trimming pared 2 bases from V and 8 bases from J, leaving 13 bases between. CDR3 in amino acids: CASSFRQAGGYTF. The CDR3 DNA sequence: TGTGCCAGCAGCTTTCGGCAGGCGGGGGGCTACACCTTC.

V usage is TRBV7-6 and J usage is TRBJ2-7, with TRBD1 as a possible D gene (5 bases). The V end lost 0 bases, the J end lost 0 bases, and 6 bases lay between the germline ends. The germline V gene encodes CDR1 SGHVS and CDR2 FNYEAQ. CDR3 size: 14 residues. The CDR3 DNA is TGTGCCAGCAGCTTAGCAGGGGTCTCCTACGAGCAGTACTTC. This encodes CASSLAGVSYEQYF.

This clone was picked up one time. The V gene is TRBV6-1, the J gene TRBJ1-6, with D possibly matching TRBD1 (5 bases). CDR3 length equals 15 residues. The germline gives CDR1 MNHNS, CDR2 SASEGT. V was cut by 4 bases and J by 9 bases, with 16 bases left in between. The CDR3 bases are TGTGCCAGCAGTGGGGGGGGACCGGGCCCTTCACCCCTCCACTTT. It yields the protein CASSGGGPGPSPLHF.

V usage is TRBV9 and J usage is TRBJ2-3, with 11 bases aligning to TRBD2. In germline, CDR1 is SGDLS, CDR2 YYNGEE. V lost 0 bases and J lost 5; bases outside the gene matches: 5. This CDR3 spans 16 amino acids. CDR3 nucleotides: TGTGCCAGCAGCGTAGCGGTAGCGGGGGGGGAAGATACGCAGTATTTT. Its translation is CASSVAVAGGEDTQYF.

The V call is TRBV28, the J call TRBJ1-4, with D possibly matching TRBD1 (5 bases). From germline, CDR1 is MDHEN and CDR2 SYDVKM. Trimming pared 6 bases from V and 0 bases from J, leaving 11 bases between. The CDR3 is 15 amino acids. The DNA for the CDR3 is TGTGCCAGCAGACCCCTAGGGGCAACTAATGAAAAACTGTTTTTT. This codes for CASRPLGATNEKLFF. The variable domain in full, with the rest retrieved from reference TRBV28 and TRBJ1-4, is DVKVTQSSRYLVKRTGEKVFLECVQDMDHENMFWYRQDPGLGLRLIYFSYDVKMKEKGDIPEGYSVSREKKERFSLILESASTNQTSMYLCASRPLGATNEKLFFGSGTQLSVL.

The CDR3 region has the DNA TGTGCCAGCAGAATGGGAGGGTTTGACTATGGCTACACCTTC. It translates to CASRMGGFDYGYTF. The V and J genes are TRBV7-2 and TRBJ1-2, with D unresolved. The V end was cut by 6 bases, the J end by 3 bases, with 14 bases between. The length of the CDR3 is 14 residues. The germline V gene has CDR1 SGHTA and CDR2 FQGNSA.

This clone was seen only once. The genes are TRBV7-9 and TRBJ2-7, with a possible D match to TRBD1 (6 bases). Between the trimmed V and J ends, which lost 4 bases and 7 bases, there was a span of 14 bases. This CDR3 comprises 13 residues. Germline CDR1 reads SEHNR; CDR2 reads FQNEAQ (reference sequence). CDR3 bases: TGTGCCAGCAGCTGGTCAGGGGCCAAAGAGCAGTACTTC. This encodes CASSWSGAKEQYF.

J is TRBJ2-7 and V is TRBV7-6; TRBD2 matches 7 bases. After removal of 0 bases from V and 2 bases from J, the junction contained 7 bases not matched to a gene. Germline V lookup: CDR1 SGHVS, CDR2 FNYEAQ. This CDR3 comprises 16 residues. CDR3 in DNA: TGTGCCAGCAGCTTAGCGGGGGGGGTTTTCACCTACGAGCAGTACTTC. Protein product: CASSLAGGVFTYEQYF.

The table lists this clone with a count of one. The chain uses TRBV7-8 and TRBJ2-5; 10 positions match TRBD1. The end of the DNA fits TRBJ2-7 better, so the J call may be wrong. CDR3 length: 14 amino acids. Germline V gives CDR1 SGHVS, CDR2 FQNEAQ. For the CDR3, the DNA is TGTGCCAGCACCCGGACAGGGGGCTCCTACGAGCAGTACTTC. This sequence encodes CASTRTGGSYEQYF.

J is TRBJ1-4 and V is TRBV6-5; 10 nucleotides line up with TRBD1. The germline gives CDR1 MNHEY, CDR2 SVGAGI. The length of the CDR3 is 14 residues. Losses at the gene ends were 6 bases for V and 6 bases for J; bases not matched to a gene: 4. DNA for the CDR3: TGTGCCAGCAGCAGGGGACAGGGGTATGAAAAACTGTTTTTT. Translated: CASSRGQGYEKLFF.

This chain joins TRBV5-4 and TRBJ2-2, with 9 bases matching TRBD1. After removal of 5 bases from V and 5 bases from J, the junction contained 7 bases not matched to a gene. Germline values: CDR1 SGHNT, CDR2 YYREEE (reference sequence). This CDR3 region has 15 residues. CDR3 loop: CASSSGTGITGELFF. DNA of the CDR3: TGTGCCAGCAGTTCCGGGACAGGGATTACCGGGGAGCTGTTTTTT. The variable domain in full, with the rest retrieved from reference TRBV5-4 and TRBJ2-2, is ETGVTQSPTHLIKTRGQQVTLRCSSQSGHNTVSWYQQALGQGPQFIFQYYREEENGRGNFPPRFSGLQFPNYSSELNVNALELDDSALYLCASSSGTGITGELFFGEGSRLTVL.

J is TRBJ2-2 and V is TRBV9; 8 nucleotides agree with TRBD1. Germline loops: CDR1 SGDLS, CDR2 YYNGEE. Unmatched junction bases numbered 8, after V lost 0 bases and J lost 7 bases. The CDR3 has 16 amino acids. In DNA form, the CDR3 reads TGTGCCAGCAGCGTAGCTAGCCAGGGGGCCGGCGGGGAGCTGTTTTTT. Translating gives CASSVASQGAGGELFF.

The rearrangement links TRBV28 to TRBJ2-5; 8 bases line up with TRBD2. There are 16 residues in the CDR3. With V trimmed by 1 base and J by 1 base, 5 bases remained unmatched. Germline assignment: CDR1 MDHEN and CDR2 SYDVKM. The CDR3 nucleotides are TGTGCCAGCAGTTTATTGCTTAGCGGGGTCCAAGAGACCCAGTACTTC. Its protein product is CASSLLLSGVQETQYF.

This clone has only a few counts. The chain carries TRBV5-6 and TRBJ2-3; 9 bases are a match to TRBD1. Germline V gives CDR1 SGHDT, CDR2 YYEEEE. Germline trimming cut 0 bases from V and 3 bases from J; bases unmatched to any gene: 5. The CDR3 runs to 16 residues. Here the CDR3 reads CASSLEQGARTDTQYF. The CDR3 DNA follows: TGTGCCAGCAGCTTGGAACAGGGGGCGCGAACAGATACGCAGTATTTT.

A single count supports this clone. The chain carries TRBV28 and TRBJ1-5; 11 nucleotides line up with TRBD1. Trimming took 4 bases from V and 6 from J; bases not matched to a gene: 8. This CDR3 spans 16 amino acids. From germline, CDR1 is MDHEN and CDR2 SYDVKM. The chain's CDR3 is CASSSGQGAGIQPQHF. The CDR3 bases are TGTGCCAGCAGTTCCGGACAGGGGGCCGGAATTCAGCCCCAGCATTTT.

CDR3 residues: CATQGAGLGSPLHF. Here the CDR3 DNA reads TGTGCCACACAGGGGGCGGGATTGGGTTCACCCCTCCACTTT. This sequence joins TRBV25-1 and TRBJ1-6; 9 bases fit TRBD1. Germline values: CDR1 MGHDK, CDR2 SYGVNS. This CDR3 has 14 amino acids. V gave up 10 bases and J gave up 9 bases; unmatched junction bases: 10.

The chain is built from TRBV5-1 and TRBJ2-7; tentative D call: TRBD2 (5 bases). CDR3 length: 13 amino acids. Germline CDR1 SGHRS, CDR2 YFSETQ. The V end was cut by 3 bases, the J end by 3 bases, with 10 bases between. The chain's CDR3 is CASSWESDYEQYF. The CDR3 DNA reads TGCGCCAGCAGCTGGGAGTCCGACTACGAGCAGTACTTC.

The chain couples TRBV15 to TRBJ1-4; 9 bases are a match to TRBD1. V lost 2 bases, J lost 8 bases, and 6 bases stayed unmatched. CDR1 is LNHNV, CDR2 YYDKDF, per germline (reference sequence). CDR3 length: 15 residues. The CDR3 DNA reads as TGTGCCACCAGCAGAAACGACAGGGGGTGGGAAAAACTGTTTTTT. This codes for CATSRNDRGWEKLFF. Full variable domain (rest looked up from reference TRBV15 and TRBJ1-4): DAMVIQNPRYQVTQFGKPVTLSCSQTLNHNVMYWYQQKSSQAPKLLFHYYDKDFNNEADTPDNFQSRRPNTSFCFLDIRSPGLGDTAMYLCATSRNDRGWEKLFFGSGTQLSVL.

CDR3 in amino acids: CASSNGQVVETQYF. The CDR3 coding sequence is TGTGCCAGCAGCAACGGACAGGTGGTGGAGACCCAGTACTTC. The V gene is TRBV7-6, the J gene TRBJ2-5; 7 nucleotides align to TRBD1. The CDR3 is made up of 14 amino acids. Trimming cost V 5 bases and J 5 bases; bases outside gene matches: 8. Germline CDR1 reads SGHVS; CDR2 reads FNYEAQ.

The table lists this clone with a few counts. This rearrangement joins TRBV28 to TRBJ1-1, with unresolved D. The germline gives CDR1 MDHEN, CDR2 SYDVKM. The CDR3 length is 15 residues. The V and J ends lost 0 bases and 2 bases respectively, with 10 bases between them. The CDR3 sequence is CASSLWQEVNTEAFF. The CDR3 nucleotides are TGTGCCAGCAGTTTATGGCAGGAAGTAAACACTGAAGCTTTCTTT.

This CDR3 is CASSSRASGWYNEQFF. For the CDR3, the DNA is TGTGCCAGCAGCTCCAGGGCCAGCGGGTGGTACAATGAGCAGTTCTTC. The J gene is TRBJ2-1, the V gene TRBV9, with D possibly being TRBD2 (6 bases). V was cut by 4 bases and J by 4 bases, with 18 bases left in between. Germline CDR1 is SGDLS and CDR2 is YYNGEE. This CDR3 is built from 16 residues.